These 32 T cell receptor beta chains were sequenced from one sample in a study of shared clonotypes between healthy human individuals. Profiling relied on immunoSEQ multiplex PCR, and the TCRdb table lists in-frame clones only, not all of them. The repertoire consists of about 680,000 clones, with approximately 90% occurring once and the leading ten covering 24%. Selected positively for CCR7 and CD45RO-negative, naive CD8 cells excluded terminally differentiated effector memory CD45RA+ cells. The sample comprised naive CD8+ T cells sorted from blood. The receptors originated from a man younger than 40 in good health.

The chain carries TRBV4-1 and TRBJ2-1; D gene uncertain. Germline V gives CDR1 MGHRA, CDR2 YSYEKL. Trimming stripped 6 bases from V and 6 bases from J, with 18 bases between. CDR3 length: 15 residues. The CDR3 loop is CASSGVVGSANEQFF. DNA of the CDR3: TGCGCCAGCAGTGGGGTGGTAGGTTCCGCCAATGAGCAGTTCTTC.

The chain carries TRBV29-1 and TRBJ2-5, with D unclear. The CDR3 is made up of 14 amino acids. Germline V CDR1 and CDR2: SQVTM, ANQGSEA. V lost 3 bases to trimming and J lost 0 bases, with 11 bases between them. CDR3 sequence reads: CSVEVGRYQETQYF. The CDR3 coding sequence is TGCAGCGTTGAGGTGGGAAGGTACCAAGAGACCCAGTACTTC.

The DNA for the CDR3 is TGTGCCAGCAGCCCCCTCCTGGGACAGGGGGCTTCTAAGGGCGAGCAGTACTTC. Protein: CASSPLLGQGASKGEQYF. The genes are TRBV21-1 and TRBJ2-5; the table calls TRBD1, which could not be checked here. The J call may not be correct, given that the DNA end is closer to TRBJ2-7. TRBV21-1 is a listed pseudogene. CDR3 length equals 18 residues.

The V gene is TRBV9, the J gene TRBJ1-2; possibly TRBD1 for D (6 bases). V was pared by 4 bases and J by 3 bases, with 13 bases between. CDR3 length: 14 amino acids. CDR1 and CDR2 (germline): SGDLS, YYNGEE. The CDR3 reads CASSPTGAYYGYTF. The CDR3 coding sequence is TGTGCCAGCAGCCCTACGGGGGCGTACTATGGCTACACCTTC.

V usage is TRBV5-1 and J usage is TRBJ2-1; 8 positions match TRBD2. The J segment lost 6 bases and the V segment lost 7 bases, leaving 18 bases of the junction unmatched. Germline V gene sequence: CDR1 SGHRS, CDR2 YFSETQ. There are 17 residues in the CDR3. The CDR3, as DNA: TGCGCCAGCGGCCCAGTCCCCCGTGAGGGACTAGTCAATGAGCAGTTCTTC. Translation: CASGPVPREGLVNEQFF.

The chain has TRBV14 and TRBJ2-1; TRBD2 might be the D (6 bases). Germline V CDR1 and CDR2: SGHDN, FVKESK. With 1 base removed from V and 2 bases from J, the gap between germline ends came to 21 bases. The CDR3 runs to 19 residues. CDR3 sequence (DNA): TGTGCCAGCAGCCAAGCCGGGGCTAGCGCCAGACGGACCTACAATGAGCAGTTCTTC. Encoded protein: CASSQAGASARRTYNEQFF.

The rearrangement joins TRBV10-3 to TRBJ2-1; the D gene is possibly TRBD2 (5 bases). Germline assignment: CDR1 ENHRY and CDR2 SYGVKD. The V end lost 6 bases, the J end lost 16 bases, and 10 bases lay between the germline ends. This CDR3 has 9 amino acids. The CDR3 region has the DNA TGTGCCATCAGACTACTAGTTTTCTTC. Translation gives CAIRLLVFF.

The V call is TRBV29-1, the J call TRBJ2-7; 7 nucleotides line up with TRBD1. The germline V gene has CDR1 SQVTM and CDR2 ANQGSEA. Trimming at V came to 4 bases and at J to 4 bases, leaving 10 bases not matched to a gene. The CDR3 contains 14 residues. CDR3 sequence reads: CSVAWVGQFYEQYF. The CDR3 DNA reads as TGCAGCGTTGCTTGGGTGGGACAGTTTTACGAGCAGTACTTC.

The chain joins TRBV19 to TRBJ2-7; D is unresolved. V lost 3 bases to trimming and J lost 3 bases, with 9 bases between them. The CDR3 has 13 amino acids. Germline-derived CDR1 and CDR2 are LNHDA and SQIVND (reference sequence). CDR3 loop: CASSIGSGYEQYF. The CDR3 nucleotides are TGTGCCAGTAGTATCGGTTCAGGCTACGAGCAGTACTTC.

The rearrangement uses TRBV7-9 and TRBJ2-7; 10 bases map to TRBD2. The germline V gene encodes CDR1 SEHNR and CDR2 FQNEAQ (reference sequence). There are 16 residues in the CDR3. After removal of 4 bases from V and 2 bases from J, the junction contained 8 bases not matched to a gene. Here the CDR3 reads CASSSTKREGTYEQYF. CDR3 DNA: TGTGCCAGCAGCTCCACTAAGCGGGAGGGGACCTACGAGCAGTACTTC.

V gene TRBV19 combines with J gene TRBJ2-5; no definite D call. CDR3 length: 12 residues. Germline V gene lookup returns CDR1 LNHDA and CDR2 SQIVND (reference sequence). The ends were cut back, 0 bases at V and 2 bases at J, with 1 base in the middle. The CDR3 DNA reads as TGTGCCAGTAGTATAGATCAAGAGACCCAGTACTTC. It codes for CASSIDQETQYF.

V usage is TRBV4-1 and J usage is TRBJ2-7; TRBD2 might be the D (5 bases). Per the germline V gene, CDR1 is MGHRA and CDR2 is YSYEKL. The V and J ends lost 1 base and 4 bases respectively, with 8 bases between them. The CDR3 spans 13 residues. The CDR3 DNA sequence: TGCGCCAGCAGCCAAGCGGAGGATTACGAGCAGTACTTC. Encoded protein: CASSQAEDYEQYF.

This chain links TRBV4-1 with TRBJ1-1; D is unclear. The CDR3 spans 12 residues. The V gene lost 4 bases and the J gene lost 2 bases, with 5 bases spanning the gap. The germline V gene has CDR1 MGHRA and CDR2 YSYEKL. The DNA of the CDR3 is TGCGCCAGCAGCCGGGGAAACACTGAAGCTTTCTTT. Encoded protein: CASSRGNTEAFF.

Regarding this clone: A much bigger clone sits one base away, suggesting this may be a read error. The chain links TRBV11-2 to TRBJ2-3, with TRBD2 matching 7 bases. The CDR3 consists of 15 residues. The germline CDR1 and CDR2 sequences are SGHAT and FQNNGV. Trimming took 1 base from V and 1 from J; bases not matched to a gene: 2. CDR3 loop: CASSLVLAGTDTQYF. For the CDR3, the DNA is TGTGCCAGCAGCTTAGTGCTAGCGGGCACAGATACGCAGTATTTT.

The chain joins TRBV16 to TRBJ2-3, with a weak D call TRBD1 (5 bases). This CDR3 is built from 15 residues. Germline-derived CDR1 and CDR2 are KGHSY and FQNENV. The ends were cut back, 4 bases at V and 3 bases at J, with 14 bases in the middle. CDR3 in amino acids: CASSRQGWNTDTQYF. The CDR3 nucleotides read TGTGCCAGCAGCCGTCAGGGTTGGAATACAGATACGCAGTATTTT.

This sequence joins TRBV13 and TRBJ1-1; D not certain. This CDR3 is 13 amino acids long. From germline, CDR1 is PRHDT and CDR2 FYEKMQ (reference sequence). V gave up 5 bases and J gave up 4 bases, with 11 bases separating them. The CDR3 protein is CASSPIGRTEAFF. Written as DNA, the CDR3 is TGTGCCAGCAGCCCCATAGGGCGCACTGAAGCTTTCTTT.

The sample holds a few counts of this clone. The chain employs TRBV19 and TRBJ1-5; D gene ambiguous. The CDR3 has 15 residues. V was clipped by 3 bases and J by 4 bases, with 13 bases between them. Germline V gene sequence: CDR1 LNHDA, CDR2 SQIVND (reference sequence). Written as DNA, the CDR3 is TGTGCCAGTAGTATTTTGTGGCTAGGGAATCAGCCCCAGCATTTT. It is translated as CASSILWLGNQPQHF.

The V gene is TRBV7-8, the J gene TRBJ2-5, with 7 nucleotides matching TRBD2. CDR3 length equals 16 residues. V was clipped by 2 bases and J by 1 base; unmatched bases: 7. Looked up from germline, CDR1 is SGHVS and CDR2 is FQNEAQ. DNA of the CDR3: TGTGCCAGCAGCTTAACCCCGTCGGGGGGCCAAGAGACCCAGTACTTC. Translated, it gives CASSLTPSGGQETQYF.

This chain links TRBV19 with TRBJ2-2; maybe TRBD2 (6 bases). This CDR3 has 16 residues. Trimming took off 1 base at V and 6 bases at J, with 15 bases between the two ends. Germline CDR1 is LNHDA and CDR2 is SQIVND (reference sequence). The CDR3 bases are TGTGCCAGTAGTATAGGGCTGAGACTAGAGGCCGGGGAGCTGTTTTTT. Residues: CASSIGLRLEAGELFF.

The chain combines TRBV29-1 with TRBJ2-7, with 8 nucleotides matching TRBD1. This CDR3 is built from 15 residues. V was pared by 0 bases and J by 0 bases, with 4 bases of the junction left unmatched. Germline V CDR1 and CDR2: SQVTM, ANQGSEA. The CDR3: CSVEDHRGISYEQYF. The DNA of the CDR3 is TGCAGCGTTGAAGATCACAGGGGGATCTCCTACGAGCAGTACTTC.

The CDR3 sequence: CSVESPLARTSVQETQYF. The CDR3 nucleotides are TGCAGCGTTGAATCTCCCCTAGCCCGGACTAGCGTGCAAGAGACCCAGTACTTC. The rearrangement links TRBV29-1 to TRBJ2-5, with TRBD2 matching over 9 bases. The CDR3 is 18 residues long. CDR1 SQVTM and CDR2 ANQGSEA come from the germline V gene. Trimming cost V 2 bases and J 2 bases; bases outside gene matches: 15. Together with reference TRBV29-1 and TRBJ2-5, the CDR3 gives the full variable domain: SAVISQKPSRDICQRGTSLTIQCQVDSQVTMMFWYRQQPGQSLTLIATANQGSEATYESGFVIDKFPISRPNLTFSTLTVSNMSPEDSSIYLCSVESPLARTSVQETQYFGPGTRLLVL.

This CDR3 is CASSQLGGSGNEQFF. CDR3 DNA sequence: TGCGCCAGCAGCCAACTAGGGGGGTCGGGGAATGAGCAGTTCTTC. The chain employs TRBV4-1 and TRBJ2-1; perhaps D is TRBD1 or TRBD2 (6 bases each). Looked up from germline, CDR1 is MGHRA and CDR2 is YSYEKL. The V end lost 2 bases, the J end lost 7 bases, and 15 bases lay between the germline ends. The length of the CDR3 is 15 residues.

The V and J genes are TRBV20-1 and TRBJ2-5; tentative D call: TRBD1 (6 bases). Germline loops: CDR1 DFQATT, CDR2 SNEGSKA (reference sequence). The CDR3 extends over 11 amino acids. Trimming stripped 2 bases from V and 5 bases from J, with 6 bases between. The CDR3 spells CSARQGETQYF. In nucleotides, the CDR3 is TGCAGTGCTAGACAGGGGGAGACCCAGTACTTC.

In DNA, the CDR3 is TGTGCCAGCAGCTTAGCGTACAGCTACGAGCAGTACTTC. This translates into CASSLAYSYEQYF. This chain connects TRBV7-2 to TRBJ2-7, with D unresolved. V was cut by 0 bases and J by 3 bases, with 6 bases left in between. The germline gives CDR1 SGHTA, CDR2 FQGNSA. The CDR3 is 13 residues long.

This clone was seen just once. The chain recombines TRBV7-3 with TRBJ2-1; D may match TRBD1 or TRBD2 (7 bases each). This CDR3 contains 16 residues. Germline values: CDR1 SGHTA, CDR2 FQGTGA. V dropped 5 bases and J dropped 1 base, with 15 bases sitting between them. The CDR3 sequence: CASSNYRGGSYNEQFF. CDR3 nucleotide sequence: TGTGCCAGCAGCAATTACAGGGGAGGGTCCTACAATGAGCAGTTCTTC.

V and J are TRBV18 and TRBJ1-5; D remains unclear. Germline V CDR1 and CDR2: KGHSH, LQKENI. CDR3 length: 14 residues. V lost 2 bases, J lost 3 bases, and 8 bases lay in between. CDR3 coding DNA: TGTGCCAGCTCACCAAGCGCCTCCAATCAGCCCCAGCATTTT. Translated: CASSPSASNQPQHF.

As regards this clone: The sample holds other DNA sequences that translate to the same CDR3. The CDR3 is CASSSTGSNQPQHF. The CDR3, as DNA: TGTGCCAGCAGCTCCACGGGTAGCAATCAGCCCCAGCATTTT. This rearrangement joins TRBV7-9 to TRBJ1-5; unclear D gene. Germline CDR1 SEHNR, CDR2 FQNEAQ (reference sequence). V was cut by 4 bases and J by 0 bases, with 7 bases left in between. This CDR3 has 14 amino acids.

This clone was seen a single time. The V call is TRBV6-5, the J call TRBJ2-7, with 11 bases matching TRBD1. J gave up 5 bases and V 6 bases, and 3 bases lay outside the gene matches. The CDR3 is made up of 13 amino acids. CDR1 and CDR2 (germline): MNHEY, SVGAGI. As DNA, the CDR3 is TGTGCCAGCAGCCGGACAGGGGGCAACGAGCAGTACTTC. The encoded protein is CASSRTGGNEQYF.

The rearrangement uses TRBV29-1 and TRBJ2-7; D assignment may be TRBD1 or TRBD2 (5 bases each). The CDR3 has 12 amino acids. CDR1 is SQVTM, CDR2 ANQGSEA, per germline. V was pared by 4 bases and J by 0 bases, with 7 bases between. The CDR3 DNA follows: TGCAGCGTTGGGGGACCCTCCTACGAGCAGTACTTC. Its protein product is CSVGGPSYEQYF.

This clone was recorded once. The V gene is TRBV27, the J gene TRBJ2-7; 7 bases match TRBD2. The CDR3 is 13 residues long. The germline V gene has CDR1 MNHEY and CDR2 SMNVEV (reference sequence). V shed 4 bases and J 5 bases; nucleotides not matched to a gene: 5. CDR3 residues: CASSSGLGNEQYF. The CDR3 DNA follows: TGTGCCAGCAGTTCCGGACTAGGGAACGAGCAGTACTTC.

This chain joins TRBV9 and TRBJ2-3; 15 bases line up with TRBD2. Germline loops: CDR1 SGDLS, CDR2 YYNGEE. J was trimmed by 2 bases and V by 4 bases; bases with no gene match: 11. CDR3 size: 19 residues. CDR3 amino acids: CASSPTPRTSGRATDTQYF. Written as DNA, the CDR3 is TGTGCCAGCAGCCCGACCCCCCGGACTAGCGGGAGGGCCACAGATACGCAGTATTTT.

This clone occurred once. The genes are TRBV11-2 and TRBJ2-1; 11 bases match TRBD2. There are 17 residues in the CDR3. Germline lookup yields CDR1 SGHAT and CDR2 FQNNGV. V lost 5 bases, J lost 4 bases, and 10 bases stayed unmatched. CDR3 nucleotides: TGTGCCAGCAGCCAGATCTCGGGACTAGCGGTTTACAATGAGCAGTTCTTC. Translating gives CASSQISGLAVYNEQFF.